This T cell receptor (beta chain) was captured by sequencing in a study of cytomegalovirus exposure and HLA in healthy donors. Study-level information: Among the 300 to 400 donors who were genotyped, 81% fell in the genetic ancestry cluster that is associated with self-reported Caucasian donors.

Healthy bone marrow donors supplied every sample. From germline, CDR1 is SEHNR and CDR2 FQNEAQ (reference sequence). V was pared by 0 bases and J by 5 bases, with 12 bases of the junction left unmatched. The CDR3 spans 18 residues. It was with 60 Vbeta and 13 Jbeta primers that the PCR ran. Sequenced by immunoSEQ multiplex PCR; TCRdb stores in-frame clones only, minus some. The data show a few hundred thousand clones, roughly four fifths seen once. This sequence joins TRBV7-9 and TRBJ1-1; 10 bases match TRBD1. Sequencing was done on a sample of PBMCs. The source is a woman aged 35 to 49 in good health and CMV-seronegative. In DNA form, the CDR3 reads TGTGCCAGCAGCTTAGCGGGGGGGGGACAGGGGCCTAGGACTGAAGCTTTCTTT. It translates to CASSLAGGGQGPRTEAFF.